This passage covers 2 T cell receptor beta chains from one sample sequenced in a study of regulatory T cells in long-lasting Graves disease. CDR3-region Arm-PCR and iRepertoire HTBI primers produced the TCR beta libraries. TCRdb re-called the multiplex PCR reads with MiXCR, one entry per CDR3 protein. The sample carries 580,000 or so distinct CDR3 sequences, about 15% recorded once. Time point specified: newly diagnosed GD, antithyroid drugs for less than 3 months. PBMCs were the source of the RNA used for TCR sequencing. The sample also formed part of further work on T cells in Graves' hyperthyroidism and ophthalmopathy.

The sample consisted of peripheral blood mononuclear cells (PBMCs), taken at new diagnosis, from a patient treated with antithyroid drugs. These receptor sequences come from a man aged 18 to 29 with Graves disease.

This clonotype was recorded many times. The V call is TRBV7-9, the J call TRBJ1-1; D is unclear. V lost 6 bases and J lost 2, with 16 bases in between. Germline lookup yields CDR1 SEHNR and CDR2 FQNEAQ (reference sequence). The CDR3 covers 15 residues. CDR3 region: CASRLRGDLNTEAFF. CDR3 coding DNA: TGTGCCAGCAGGTTGAGAGGAGATCTAAACACTGAAGCTTTCTTT.

This clonotype was detected ten times or more. The genes are TRBV12-3 or TRBV12-4 and TRBJ2-7, with a tentative D call TRBD2 (6 bases). Trimming took off 6 bases at V and 2 bases at J, with 8 bases between the two ends. The CDR3 length is 12 residues. The CDR3 sequence: CASRGGAYEQYF. The CDR3 region has the DNA TGTGCCAGCAGGGGAGGAGCCTACGAGCAGTACTTC.